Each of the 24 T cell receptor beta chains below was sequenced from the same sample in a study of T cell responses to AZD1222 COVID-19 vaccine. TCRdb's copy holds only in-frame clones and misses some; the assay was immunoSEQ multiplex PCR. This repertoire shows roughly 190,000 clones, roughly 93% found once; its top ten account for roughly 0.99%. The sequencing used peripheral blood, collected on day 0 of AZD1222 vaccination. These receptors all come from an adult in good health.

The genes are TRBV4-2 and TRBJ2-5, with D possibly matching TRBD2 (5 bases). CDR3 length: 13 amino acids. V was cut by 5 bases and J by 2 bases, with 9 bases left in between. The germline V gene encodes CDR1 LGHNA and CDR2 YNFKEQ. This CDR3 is CASSTQRQETQYF. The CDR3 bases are TGTGCCAGCAGCACCCAGCGGCAAGAGACCCAGTACTTC.

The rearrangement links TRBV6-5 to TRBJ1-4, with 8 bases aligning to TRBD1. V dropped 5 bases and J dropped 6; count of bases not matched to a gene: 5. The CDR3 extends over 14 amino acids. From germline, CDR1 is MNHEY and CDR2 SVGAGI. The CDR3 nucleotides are TGTGCCAGCAGTAGGACAGGGCCTGATGAAAAACTGTTTTTT. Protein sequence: CASSRTGPDEKLFF.

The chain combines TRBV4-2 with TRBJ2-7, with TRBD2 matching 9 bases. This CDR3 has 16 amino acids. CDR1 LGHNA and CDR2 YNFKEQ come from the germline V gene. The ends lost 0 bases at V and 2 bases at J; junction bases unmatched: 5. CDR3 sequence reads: CASSQEGRTSAYEQYF. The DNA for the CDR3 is TGTGCCAGCAGCCAAGAGGGAAGGACTAGCGCCTACGAGCAGTACTTC.

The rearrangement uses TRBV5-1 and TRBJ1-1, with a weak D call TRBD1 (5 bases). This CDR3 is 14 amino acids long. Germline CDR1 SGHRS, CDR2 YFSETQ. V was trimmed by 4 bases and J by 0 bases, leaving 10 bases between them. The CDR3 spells CASSEEGLNTEAFF. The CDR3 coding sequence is TGCGCCAGCAGCGAAGAGGGGCTGAACACTGAAGCTTTCTTT.

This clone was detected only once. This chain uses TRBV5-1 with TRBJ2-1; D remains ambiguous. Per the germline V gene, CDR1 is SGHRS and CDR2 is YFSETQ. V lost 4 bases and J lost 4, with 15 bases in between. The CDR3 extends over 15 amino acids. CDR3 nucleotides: TGCGCCAGCAGCAAAAGCGACCTCGGGTACAATGAGCAGTTCTTC. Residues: CASSKSDLGYNEQFF.

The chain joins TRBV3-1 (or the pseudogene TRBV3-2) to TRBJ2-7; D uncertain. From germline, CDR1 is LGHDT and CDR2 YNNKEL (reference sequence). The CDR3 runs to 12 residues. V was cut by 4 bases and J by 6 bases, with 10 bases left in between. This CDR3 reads CASSRDLSEQYF. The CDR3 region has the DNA TGTGCCAGCAGCCGAGACCTGTCCGAGCAGTACTTC.

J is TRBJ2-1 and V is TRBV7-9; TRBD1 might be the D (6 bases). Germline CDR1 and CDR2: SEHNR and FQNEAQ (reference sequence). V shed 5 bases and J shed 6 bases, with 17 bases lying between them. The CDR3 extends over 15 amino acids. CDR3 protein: CASSPRDNRGNEQFF. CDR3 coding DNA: TGTGCCAGCAGCCCGAGGGACAATAGGGGCAATGAGCAGTTCTTC.

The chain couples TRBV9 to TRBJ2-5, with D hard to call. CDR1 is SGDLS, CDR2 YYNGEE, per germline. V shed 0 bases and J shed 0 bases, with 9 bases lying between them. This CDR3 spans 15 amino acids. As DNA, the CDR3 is TGTGCCAGCAGCGTAGAAGCGACGTACCAAGAGACCCAGTACTTC. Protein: CASSVEATYQETQYF.

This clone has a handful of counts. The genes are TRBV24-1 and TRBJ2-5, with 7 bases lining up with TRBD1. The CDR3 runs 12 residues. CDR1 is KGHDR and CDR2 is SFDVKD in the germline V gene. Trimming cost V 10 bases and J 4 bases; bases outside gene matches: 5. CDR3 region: CATGTDLETQYF. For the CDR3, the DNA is TGTGCCACTGGGACAGACCTAGAGACCCAGTACTTC.

In nucleotides, the CDR3 is TGTGCCAGCAGTTCCGGGACAGGGGGCCGAGGCGAAAAACTGTTTTTT. The encoded protein is CASSSGTGGRGEKLFF. The rearrangement joins TRBV6-2 or TRBV6-3 to TRBJ1-4; 12 nucleotides line up with TRBD1. Germline V gene data show CDR1 as MNHEY and CDR2 as SVGEGT. CDR3 length: 16 amino acids. After removal of 4 bases from V and 8 bases from J, the junction contained 8 bases not matched to a gene.

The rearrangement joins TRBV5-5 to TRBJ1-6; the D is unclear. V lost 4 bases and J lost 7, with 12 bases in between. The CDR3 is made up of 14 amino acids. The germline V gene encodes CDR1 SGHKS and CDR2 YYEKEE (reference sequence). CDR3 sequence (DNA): TGTGCCAGCAGCATTGGTGGGGTGAATTCACCCCTCCACTTT. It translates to CASSIGGVNSPLHF. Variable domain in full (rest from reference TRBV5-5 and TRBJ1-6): DAGVTQSPTHLIKTRGQQVTLRCSPISGHKSVSWYQQVLGQGPQFIFQYYEKEERGRGNFPDRFSARQFPNYSSELNVNALLLGDSALYLCASSIGGVNSPLHFGNGTRLTVT.

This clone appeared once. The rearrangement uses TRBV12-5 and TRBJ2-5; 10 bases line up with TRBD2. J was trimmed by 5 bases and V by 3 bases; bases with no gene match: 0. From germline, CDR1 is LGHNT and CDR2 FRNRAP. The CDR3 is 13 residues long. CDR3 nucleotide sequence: TGTGCTAGTGGTTTTAGCGGGGGGGAGACCCAGTACTTC. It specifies CASGFSGGETQYF.

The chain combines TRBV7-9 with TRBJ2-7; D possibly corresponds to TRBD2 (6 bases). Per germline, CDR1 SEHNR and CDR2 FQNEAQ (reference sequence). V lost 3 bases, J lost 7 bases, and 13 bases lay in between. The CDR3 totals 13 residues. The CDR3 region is CASSFGGTGEQYF. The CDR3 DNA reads TGTGCCAGCAGCTTTGGGGGGACGGGTGAGCAGTACTTC.

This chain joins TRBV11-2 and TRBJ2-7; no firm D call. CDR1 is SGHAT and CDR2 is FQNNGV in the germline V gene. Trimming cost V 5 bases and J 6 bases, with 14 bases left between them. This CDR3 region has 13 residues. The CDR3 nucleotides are TGTGCCAGCAGCCTCCCGCTCGGGCGCGAGCAGTACTTC. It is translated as CASSLPLGREQYF.

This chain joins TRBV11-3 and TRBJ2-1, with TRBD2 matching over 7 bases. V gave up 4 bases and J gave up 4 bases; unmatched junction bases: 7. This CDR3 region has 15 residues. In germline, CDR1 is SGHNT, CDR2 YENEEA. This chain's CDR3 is CASSSGTTGYNEQFF. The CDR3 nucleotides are TGTGCCAGCAGCTCCGGGACTACGGGATACAATGAGCAGTTCTTC.

The chain's CDR3 is CASTSANTGELFF. The CDR3 DNA follows: TGTGCCAGCACTAGCGCGAACACCGGGGAGCTGTTTTTT. This chain links TRBV27 with TRBJ2-2; possibly TRBD2 for D (6 bases). In germline, CDR1 is MNHEY, CDR2 SMNVEV (reference sequence). This CDR3 is built from 13 residues. V lost 7 bases and J lost 0, with 6 bases in between.

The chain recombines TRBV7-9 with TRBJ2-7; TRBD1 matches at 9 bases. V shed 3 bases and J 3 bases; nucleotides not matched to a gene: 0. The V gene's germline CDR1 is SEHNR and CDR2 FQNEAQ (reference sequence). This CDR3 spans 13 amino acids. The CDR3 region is CASSLDRGYEQYF. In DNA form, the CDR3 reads TGTGCCAGCAGCTTGGACAGGGGCTACGAGCAGTACTTC.

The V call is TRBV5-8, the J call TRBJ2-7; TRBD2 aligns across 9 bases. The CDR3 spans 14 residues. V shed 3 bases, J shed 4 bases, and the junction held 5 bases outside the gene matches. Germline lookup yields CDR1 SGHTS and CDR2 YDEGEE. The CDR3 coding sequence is TGTGCCAGCAGCTCAGGACTAGCGAATTACGAGCAGTACTTC. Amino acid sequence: CASSSGLANYEQYF.

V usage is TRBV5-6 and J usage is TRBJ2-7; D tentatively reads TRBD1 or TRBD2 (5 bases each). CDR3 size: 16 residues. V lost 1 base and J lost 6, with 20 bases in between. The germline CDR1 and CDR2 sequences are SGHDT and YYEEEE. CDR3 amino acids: CASSLTEGNRVAEQYF. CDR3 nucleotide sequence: TGTGCCAGCAGCTTGACTGAGGGGAATAGGGTGGCCGAGCAGTACTTC.

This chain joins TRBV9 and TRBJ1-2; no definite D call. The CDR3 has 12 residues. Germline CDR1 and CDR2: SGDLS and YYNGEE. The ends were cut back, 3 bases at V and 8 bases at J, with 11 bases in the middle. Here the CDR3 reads CASSATGEGYTF. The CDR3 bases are TGTGCCAGCAGCGCCACCGGGGAAGGCTACACCTTC.

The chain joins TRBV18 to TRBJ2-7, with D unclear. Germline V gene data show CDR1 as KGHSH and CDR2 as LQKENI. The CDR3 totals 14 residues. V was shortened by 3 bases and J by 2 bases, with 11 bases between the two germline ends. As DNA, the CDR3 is TGTGCCAGCTCACCGGGCAGGCATGCCTACGAGCAGTACTTC. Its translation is CASSPGRHAYEQYF.

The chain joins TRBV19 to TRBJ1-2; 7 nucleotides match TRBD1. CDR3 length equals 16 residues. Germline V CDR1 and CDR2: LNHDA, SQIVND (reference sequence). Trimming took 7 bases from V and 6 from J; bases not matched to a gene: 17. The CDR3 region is CASTELGAGGPHGYTF. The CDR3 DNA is TGTGCCAGTACCGAACTAGGGGCAGGGGGTCCTCATGGCTACACCTTC. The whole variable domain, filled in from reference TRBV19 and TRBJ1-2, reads DGGITQSPKYLFRKEGQNVTLSCEQNLNHDAMYWYRQDPGQGLRLIYYSQIVNDFQKGDIAEGYSVSREKKESFPLTVTSAQKNPTAFYLCASTELGAGGPHGYTFGSGTRLTVV.

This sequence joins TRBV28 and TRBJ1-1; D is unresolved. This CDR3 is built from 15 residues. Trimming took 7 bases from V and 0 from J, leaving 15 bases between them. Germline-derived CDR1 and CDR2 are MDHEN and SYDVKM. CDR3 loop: CASNSRVGMNTEAFF. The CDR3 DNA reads TGTGCCAGCAATTCGCGGGTTGGGATGAACACTGAAGCTTTCTTT.

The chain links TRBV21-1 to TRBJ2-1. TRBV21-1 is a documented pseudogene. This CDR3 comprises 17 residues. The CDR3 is CASSKEFRVRGLNEQFF. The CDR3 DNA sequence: TGTGCCAGCAGCAAAGAATTCAGGGTCCGAGGGCTCAATGAGCAGTTCTTC.